The present T cell receptor (beta chain) was sequenced within a study of T cells after yellow fever vaccination. Each CDR3 protein gets one entry after TCRdb re-called the 5' RACE reads with MiXCR. Of approximately 550,000 distinct CDR3 sequences listed, 15% to 20% were seen once; the top ten hold 13% to 15%. This sample comprised PBMCs, obtained 15 days after the yellow fever booster vaccination. The receptor's source is a man aged 25 to 45 who received the YFV17D yellow fever vaccine.

The CDR3 sequence: CASSYYNSNEKLFF. The CDR3 DNA reads as TGTGCCAGCAGCTACTACAATTCTAATGAAAAACTGTTTTTT. J is TRBJ1-4 and V is TRBV11-2; D unclear. V lost 4 bases, J lost 3 bases, and 9 bases lay in between. This CDR3 has 14 residues. Germline CDR1 SGHAT, CDR2 FQNNGV.